These 21 T cell receptor beta chains share one sample of origin, sequenced in a study of T-cell memory formation after mild COVID-19. Each CDR3 protein gets one entry after TCRdb re-called the 5' RACE reads with MiXCR. The data show 100,000 to 120,000 distinct CDR3 sequences, roughly a sixth seen once. The sequenced sample was PBMCs or a T cell subset sorted from them (not recorded which). Every receptor here comes from a man aged 18 to 29 who had mild COVID-19 (a few samples of this study predate the infection). Cell type and time point are not known.

This clonotype was counted at least ten times. V and J are TRBV18 and TRBJ1-1; no clear D. The CDR3 is 14 amino acids. Germline V gene data show CDR1 as KGHSH and CDR2 as LQKENI. V was trimmed by 4 bases and J by 0 bases, leaving 9 bases between them. In nucleotides, the CDR3 is TGTGCCAGCTCACTCGACACCCTGAACACTGAAGCTTTCTTT. Translation: CASSLDTLNTEAFF.

This chain links TRBV7-2 with TRBJ1-2; D not resolved. The CDR3 has 18 amino acids. The germline V gene has CDR1 SGHTA and CDR2 FQGNSA. V lost 1 base and J 8 bases, leaving 26 bases between the germline ends. This CDR3 is CASSLGPAIIPPSKGYTF. CDR3 nucleotides: TGTGCCAGCAGCTTAGGGCCAGCCATTATCCCTCCCTCTAAGGGCTACACCTTC.

This chain joins TRBV5-5 and TRBJ2-7; 7 bases line up with TRBD1. Unmatched junction bases numbered 10, after V lost 4 bases and J lost 6 bases. Germline V gene data show CDR1 as SGHKS and CDR2 as YYEKEE (reference sequence). This CDR3 is built from 14 residues. The CDR3 DNA sequence: TGTGCCAGCAGCCTGACCGGGACAGCGAGCGAGCAGTACTTC. Translated, it gives CASSLTGTASEQYF.

In this sample, this clonotype turned up a few times. The rearrangement uses TRBV7-3 and TRBJ2-1; no clear D gene. This CDR3 has 14 residues. V was pared by 5 bases and J by 2 bases, with 10 bases between. Per germline, CDR1 SGHTA and CDR2 FQGTGA. The CDR3 DNA follows: TGTGCCAGCAGCAGAGACAATACCTACAATGAGCAGTTCTTC. Translating it yields CASSRDNTYNEQFF.

This clonotype came up a few times. The chain recombines TRBV4-3 with TRBJ1-4; D remains unclear. CDR1 LGHNA and CDR2 YSLEER come from the germline V gene. The CDR3 spans 13 residues. V was trimmed by 0 bases and J by 6 bases, leaving 5 bases between them. Here the CDR3 DNA reads TGCGCCAGCAGCCAAGATACCCATGAAAAACTGTTTTTT. Amino acid sequence: CASSQDTHEKLFF.

This clonotype has a handful of counts. The chain recombines TRBV4-2 with TRBJ2-2, with 9 bases lining up with TRBD1. With V trimmed by 4 bases and J by 3 bases, 6 bases remained unmatched. Germline CDR1 and CDR2: LGHNA and YNFKEQ. The CDR3 has 16 amino acids. The CDR3 DNA reads TGTGCCAGCAGCCCGAACAGGGGGCTGGACACCGGGGAGCTGTTTTTT. Its protein product is CASSPNRGLDTGELFF.

This clonotype came up once. The chain joins TRBV7-6 to TRBJ2-4; D may be TRBD1 or TRBD2 (5 bases each). The CDR3 is 17 amino acids. V was shortened by 5 bases and J by 1 base, with 18 bases between the two germline ends. Germline loops: CDR1 SGHVS, CDR2 FNYEAQ. In DNA, the CDR3 is TGTGCCAGCAGCCCCCGAGCGGCAGGGTATGCCAAAAACATTCAGTACTTC. Protein: CASSPRAAGYAKNIQYF.

The chain carries TRBV6-2 or TRBV6-3 and TRBJ1-6, with D perhaps TRBD1 (6 bases). The length of the CDR3 is 17 residues. CDR1 and CDR2 from the germline V gene are MNHEY and SVGEGT. Deletions cut 4 bases from V and 8 bases from J, with 21 bases between. The CDR3 region has the DNA TGTGCCAGCAGTTCGTATCGGGACATTGGGATAGATTCACCCCTCCACTTT. It specifies CASSSYRDIGIDSPLHF.

This chain connects TRBV9 to TRBJ1-1, with a weak D call TRBD1 (6 bases). Trimming stripped 0 bases from V and 10 bases from J, with 13 bases between. The germline V gene has CDR1 SGDLS and CDR2 YYNGEE. The CDR3 has 13 amino acids. The CDR3 sequence: CASSVEEEGVAFF. Here the CDR3 DNA reads TGTGCCAGCAGCGTAGAGGAGGAGGGGGTAGCTTTCTTT. Complete variable domain (other parts from reference TRBV9 and TRBJ1-1): DSGVTQTPKHLITATGQRVTLRCSPRSGDLSVYWYQQSLDQGLQFLIQYYNGEERAKGNILERFSAQQFPDLHSELNLSSLELGDSALYFCASSVEEEGVAFFGQGTRLTVV.

The V gene is TRBV2, the J gene TRBJ2-5; the match to TRBD2 covers 7 bases. Germline values: CDR1 SNHLY, CDR2 FYNNEI. The J segment lost 5 bases and the V segment lost 6 bases, leaving 6 bases of the junction unmatched. The CDR3 length is 13 residues. The CDR3 bases are TGTGCCAGCAGCCGGGACTACCCCGAGACCCAGTACTTC. Amino acid sequence: CASSRDYPETQYF. Together with reference TRBV2 and TRBJ2-5, the CDR3 gives the full variable domain: EPEVTQTPSHQVTQMGQEVILRCVPISNHLYFYWYRQILGQKVEFLVSFYNNEISEKSEIFDDQFSVERPDGSNFTLKIRSTKLEDSAMYFCASSRDYPETQYFGPGTRLLVL.

V gene TRBV5-5 combines with J gene TRBJ2-7, with D perhaps matching TRBD1 (5 bases). CDR3 length: 14 amino acids. Trimming removed 2 bases at V and 2 bases at J, with 11 bases between. The V gene's germline CDR1 is SGHKS and CDR2 YYEKEE (reference sequence). DNA of the CDR3: TGTGCCAGCAGCTTAGGACATGGGACCTACGAGCAGTACTTC. Amino acid sequence: CASSLGHGTYEQYF.

This clonotype turned up a few times. The V gene is TRBV18, the J gene TRBJ1-5, with D unclear. Between the trimmed V and J ends, which lost 6 bases and 5 bases, there was a span of 11 bases. Germline V gene lookup returns CDR1 KGHSH and CDR2 LQKENI. The CDR3 is 13 residues long. CDR3 sequence reads: CASSLSGDQPQHF. DNA of the CDR3: TGTGCCAGCTCCCTAAGCGGGGATCAGCCCCAGCATTTT.

The table lists this clonotype with a few counts. V gene TRBV7-9 combines with J gene TRBJ1-4; D is undetermined. There are 13 residues in the CDR3. Looked up from germline, CDR1 is SEHNR and CDR2 is FQNEAQ (reference sequence). V was trimmed by 2 bases and J by 8 bases, leaving 9 bases between them. CDR3 sequence: CASSLMINEKLFF. The CDR3 coding sequence is TGTGCCAGCAGCTTAATGATTAACGAAAAACTGTTTTTT.

This clonotype was seen a few times. CDR3 in amino acids: CSVGGADYNEQFF. The CDR3 nucleotides are TGCAGCGTTGGAGGAGCAGACTACAATGAGCAGTTCTTC. This chain links TRBV29-1 with TRBJ2-1; D remains ambiguous. The germline gives CDR1 SQVTM, CDR2 ANQGSEA. The CDR3 covers 13 residues. The germline V and J ends were trimmed by 4 bases and 3 bases, with 10 bases remaining between them.

The V and J genes are TRBV20-1 and TRBJ2-3, with TRBD2 matching over 8 bases. Germline V gene sequence: CDR1 DFQATT, CDR2 SNEGSKA (reference sequence). The junction had 0 bases not matched to a gene; V was cut back by 7 bases and J by 3 bases. This CDR3 contains 11 residues. The CDR3 DNA reads as TGCAGTGGCGGGGGGACAGATACGCAGTATTTT. This gives the protein CSGGGTDTQYF.

The chain has TRBV7-2 and TRBJ2-5; D possibly matches TRBD1 or TRBD2 (6 bases each). The length of the CDR3 is 13 residues. Germline V gene lookup returns CDR1 SGHTA and CDR2 FQGNSA. Trimming took off 8 bases at V and 4 bases at J, with 14 bases between the two ends. CDR3 residues: CASREGGGETQYF. CDR3 coding DNA: TGTGCCAGCCGCGAGGGGGGAGGAGAGACCCAGTACTTC.

This clonotype was seen only a few times. The chain is built from TRBV15 and TRBJ1-1; 11 bases line up with TRBD1. CDR1 is LNHNV and CDR2 is YYDKDF in the germline V gene (reference sequence). The CDR3 has 13 amino acids. The V and J ends lost 8 bases and 3 bases, in that order; junction bases with no gene match: 2. CDR3 coding DNA: TGTGCCACCGGACAGGGGGCGGACACTGAAGCTTTCTTT. Protein product: CATGQGADTEAFF.

J is TRBJ2-7 and V is TRBV4-3; the D is unclear. The germline CDR1 and CDR2 sequences are LGHNA and YSLEER. Trimming shortened V by 4 bases and J by 3 bases, and 13 bases separated the two germline ends. The CDR3 sequence is 14 residues long. The CDR3 is CASSPSQVIYEQYF. DNA for the CDR3: TGCGCCAGCAGCCCCTCCCAGGTTATCTACGAGCAGTACTTC.

A few counts support this clonotype. The chain employs TRBV5-1 and TRBJ1-2, with D possibly matching TRBD1 (5 bases). The V gene's germline CDR1 is SGHRS and CDR2 YFSETQ. The CDR3 has 13 residues. V was trimmed by 0 bases and J by 6 bases, leaving 9 bases between them. The CDR3 sequence: CASSLGSQDGYTF. The CDR3 DNA is TGCGCCAGCAGCTTGGGATCACAGGATGGCTACACCTTC.

The sample holds a few counts of this clonotype. The rearrangement uses TRBV29-1 and TRBJ2-7; D call uncertain. CDR3 size: 11 residues. V was trimmed by 6 bases and J by 3 bases, leaving 9 bases between them. Germline CDR1 and CDR2: SQVTM and ANQGSEA. CDR3 DNA sequence: TGCAGCGTCGCCGAAGACTACGAGCAGTACTTC. Translation: CSVAEDYEQYF.

The genes are TRBV4-1 and TRBJ2-7; D might be TRBD2 (5 bases). V was pared by 2 bases and J by 1 base, with 18 bases between. The CDR3 is 17 amino acids. Per the germline V gene, CDR1 is MGHRA and CDR2 is YSYEKL. The CDR3 DNA is TGCGCCAGCAGCCAATCGCCTTCGCTAGCCGTATCCTACGAGCAGTACTTC. This gives the protein CASSQSPSLAVSYEQYF.